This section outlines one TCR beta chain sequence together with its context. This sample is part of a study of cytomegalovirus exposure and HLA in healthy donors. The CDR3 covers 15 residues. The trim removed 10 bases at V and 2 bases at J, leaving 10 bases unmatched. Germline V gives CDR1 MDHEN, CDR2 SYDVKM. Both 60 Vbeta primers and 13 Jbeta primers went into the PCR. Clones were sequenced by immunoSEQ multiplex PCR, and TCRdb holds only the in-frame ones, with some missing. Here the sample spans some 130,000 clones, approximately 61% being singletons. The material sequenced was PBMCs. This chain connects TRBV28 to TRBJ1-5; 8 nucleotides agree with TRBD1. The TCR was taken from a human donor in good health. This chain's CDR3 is CATRQGLLGNQPQHF. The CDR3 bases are TGTGCCACCCGACAGGGGCTGCTCGGCAATCAGCCCCAGCATTTT.